Each of the 9 T cell receptor beta chains below was sequenced from the same sample in a study of blood T cell repertoires in COVID-19. The assay was immunoSEQ multiplex PCR, and TCRdb's table has in-frame clones only and misses some. The sample lists approximately 210,000 clones, roughly four fifths seen once, with about 3.2% in the top ten. Material: PBMCs or T cells enriched from blood (not recorded which). The receptor set was obtained from an older woman who had recovered from COVID-19.

This clone occurred once. The chain links TRBV7-8 to TRBJ2-1; 13 bases are shared with TRBD2. In germline, CDR1 is SGHVS, CDR2 FQNEAQ. The trim removed 5 bases at V and 5 bases at J, leaving 3 bases unmatched. There are 15 residues in the CDR3. The CDR3 here is CASSRTSGRNNEQFF. CDR3 DNA sequence: TGTGCCAGCAGCAGGACTAGCGGGAGAAACAATGAGCAGTTCTTC.

The chain links TRBV29-1 to TRBJ2-3; 8 bases line up with TRBD2. The CDR3 is made up of 12 amino acids. V shed 8 bases and J 2 bases; nucleotides not matched to a gene: 3. Germline V gene lookup returns CDR1 SQVTM and CDR2 ANQGSEA. CDR3 sequence reads: CSPRGVTDTQYF. The CDR3 DNA reads TGCAGCCCGCGGGGGGTCACAGATACGCAGTATTTT.

This chain connects TRBV3-1 (or the pseudogene TRBV3-2) to TRBJ2-3; D is perhaps TRBD1 (5 bases). CDR3 length equals 15 residues. Germline V gene data show CDR1 as LGHDT and CDR2 as YNNKEL (reference sequence). Deletions cut 2 bases from V and 7 bases from J, with 16 bases between. The CDR3 bases are TGTGCCAGCAGCCAATGGACGCCCCAGGGAAATACGCAGTATTTT. Protein: CASSQWTPQGNTQYF.

The chain carries TRBV14 and TRBJ1-1; D remains unclear. V gave up 2 bases and J gave up 6 bases, with 10 bases separating them. The CDR3 totals 13 residues. CDR1 SGHDN and CDR2 FVKESK come from the germline V gene. Here the CDR3 DNA reads TGTGCCAGCAGCCAATTAGGAGGCTCTGAAGCTTTCTTT. Its protein is CASSQLGGSEAFF.

The V call is TRBV2, the J call TRBJ2-7; D is ambiguous. Germline values: CDR1 SNHLY, CDR2 FYNNEI. CDR3 length: 16 amino acids. The V end was cut by 1 base, the J end by 0 bases, with 13 bases between. CDR3 amino acids: CASSEERLVSSYEQYF. The CDR3 DNA reads as TGTGCCAGCAGTGAAGAGAGACTGGTGAGCTCCTACGAGCAGTACTTC.

In this sample, this clone turned up once. The V gene is TRBV2, the J gene TRBJ2-6, with D uncertain. CDR3 length equals 16 residues. Trimming removed 1 base at V and 0 bases at J, with 7 bases between. Germline CDR1 and CDR2: SNHLY and FYNNEI. The CDR3 is CASSEGRSSGANVLTF. The CDR3 DNA reads as TGTGCCAGCAGTGAAGGGCGGAGCTCTGGGGCCAACGTCCTGACTTTC. Full variable domain (rest looked up from reference TRBV2 and TRBJ2-6): EPEVTQTPSHQVTQMGQEVILRCVPISNHLYFYWYRQILGQKVEFLVSFYNNEISEKSEIFDDQFSVERPDGSNFTLKIRSTKLEDSAMYFCASSEGRSSGANVLTFGAGSRLTVL.

The chain uses TRBV7-9 and TRBJ1-4, with TRBD1 matching over 7 bases. CDR1 SEHNR and CDR2 FQNEAQ come from the germline V gene (reference sequence). With 4 bases clipped from V and 5 bases from J, the junction kept 10 bases outside the gene matches. The CDR3 spans 16 residues. In DNA, the CDR3 is TGTGCCAGCAGCTCCTTTCCGGGACAGATAAATGAAAAACTGTTTTTT. Translation gives CASSSFPGQINEKLFF.

The rearrangement uses TRBV29-1 and TRBJ1-1, with D unclear. Germline loops: CDR1 SQVTM, CDR2 ANQGSEA. V lost 1 base, J lost 4 bases, and 13 bases lay in between. The CDR3 runs 14 residues. The CDR3 loop reads CSVEGEGATTEAFF. In DNA form, the CDR3 reads TGCAGCGTTGAAGGAGAGGGAGCCACCACTGAAGCTTTCTTT.

The J gene is TRBJ2-3, the V gene TRBV4-2; possible D gene TRBD2, 5 bases. The germline V gene has CDR1 LGHNA and CDR2 YNFKEQ. The CDR3 spans 20 residues. Trimming removed 0 bases at V and 0 bases at J, with 22 bases between. The CDR3 nucleotides read TGTGCCAGCAGCCAAGAAGGAGAACTAGTGCTTAGTGCAAGCACAGATACGCAGTATTTT. This gives the protein CASSQEGELVLSASTDTQYF.